The entry that follows covers one T cell receptor beta chain sequence. The data were taken from a study of blood T cell repertoires in COVID-19. Study information: Samples of COVID-19 (acute and convalescent) were obtained from the United States, Italy and Spain.

Study processing details: From reference gene primer amplification, estimates of nucleated cell counts were derived. Using immunoSEQ multiplex PCR, the repertoire was profiled, and TCRdb retains in-frame clones only, with some absent. Clone size and the V and J calls come from that table; the DNA yielded D and trimming. This sample yields approximately 160,000 clones, of which roughly 87% are seen a single time; 7% to 7.5% belongs to the top ten. The CDR3 length is 13 residues. The J segment lost 2 bases and the V segment lost 6 bases, leaving 3 bases of the junction unmatched. CDR1 is SNHLY, CDR2 FYNNEI, per germline. The study assigned cohorts using participant-reported clinical history. Before being deemed recovered, Cohort 3 donors had two negative PCRs, clearance, or symptom resolution.

Specimen: PBMCs or T cells enriched from blood (not recorded which). The sequence derives from a woman aged 50 to 60 who had recovered from COVID-19. The chain carries TRBV2 and TRBJ2-7; 8 bases agree with TRBD1. The CDR3 bases are TGTGCCAGCAGAGGACAGGGCACCTACGAGCAGTACTTC. This translates into CASRGQGTYEQYF.